A selection of T cell receptor beta chains follows, all from one sample in a study of PD-L1 blockade in urothelial cancer. TCRdb keeps only in-frame clones here, not all; method: immunoSEQ multiplex PCR. The sample yields some 67,000 clones, 85% to 90% seen once. The material sequenced was PBMCs, taken around atezolizumab (anti-PD-L1) treatment. These receptors all stem from a man aged 55 to 70 with urothelial cancer. The CDR3 runs from the conserved cysteine through the conserved F or W. The D gene is left open where the match is weak. Only some rows state a clone size, as once, few, many or a class for expanded clones.

TRBV28,NA,TRBD1,TRBJ1-4,CASSPLGQGTNEKLFF,TGTGCCAGCAGTCCCTTGGGACAGGGAACTAATGAAAAACTGTTTTTT
TRBV2,NA,NA,TRBJ2-2,CASSDLQGYFGMVTGELFF,TGTGCCAGCAGTGATCTGCAGGGGTACTTTGGTATGGTCACCGGGGAGCTGTTTTTT
TRBV5-1,once,NA,TRBJ1-2,CASSLGQAWDGYTF,TGCGCCAGCAGCTTGGGACAGGCCTGGGATGGCTACACCTTC
TRBV5-1,NA,NA,TRBJ1-2,CASSLSDNYGYTF,TGCGCCAGCAGCTTGAGCGATAACTATGGCTACACCTTC
TRBV10-3,NA,NA,TRBJ2-7,CAISVEYSYEQYF,TGTGCCATCAGTGTTGAGTACTCCTACGAGCAGTACTTC
TRBV11-2,NA,TRBD1,TRBJ1-3,CASSLGGQAHGNTIYF,TGTGCCAGCAGCTTAGGGGGACAGGCACATGGAAACACCATATATTTT
TRBV7-9,NA,NA,TRBJ2-1,CASSSGQYYNEQFF,TGTGCCAGCAGCTCTGGACAGTACTACAATGAGCAGTTCTTC
TRBV19,NA,TRBD1,TRBJ1-5,CASGDRGLLQPQHF,TGTGCCAGCGGAGACAGGGGGCTGCTTCAGCCCCAGCATTTT
TRBV28,once,NA,TRBJ1-4,CASSFPTRGEKLFF,TGTGCCAGCAGTTTCCCCACAAGAGGGGAAAAACTGTTTTTT
TRBV10-3,few,NA,TRBJ1-2,CAISEGVWNYGYTF,TGTGCCATCAGTGAAGGGGTTTGGAACTATGGCTACACCTTC
TRBV28,once,NA,TRBJ1-5,CASKLASNQPQHF,TGTGCCAGCAAACTTGCTAGCAATCAGCCCCAGCATTTT
TRBV19,NA,NA,TRBJ1-1,CASTLTANTEAFF,TGTGCCAGTACTTTGACAGCGAACACTGAAGCTTTCTTT
TRBV4-2,NA,NA,TRBJ2-7,CASSQEEGSFYEQYF,TGTGCCAGCAGCCAAGAGGAAGGTAGCTTCTACGAGCAGTACTTC
TRBV5-1,NA,TRBD2,TRBJ2-1,CASSLGSGRGNEQFF,TGCGCCAGCAGCTTGGGTAGCGGGAGAGGAAATGAGCAGTTCTTC
TRBV10-3,NA,NA,TRBJ1-2,CAIWAGEGGYTF,TGTGCCATCTGGGCAGGGGAGGGTGGCTACACCTTC
TRBV5-8,NA,TRBD1,TRBJ1-6,CASSWGQMNNSPLHF,TGTGCCAGCAGCTGGGGACAGATGAATAATTCACCCCTCCACTTT
TRBV7-8,NA,TRBD1,TRBJ1-1,CASSLTAGQGTEAFF,TGTGCCAGCAGCTTAACAGCAGGACAGGGCACTGAAGCTTTCTTT